The source of this TCR beta chain is a study of regulatory T cells in long-lasting Graves disease. Trimming stripped 4 bases from V and 2 bases from J, with 18 bases between. The CDR3 is 16 amino acids. Per the germline V gene, CDR1 is MDHEN and CDR2 is SYDVKM. This clonotype was seen repeatedly, ten times or more. Arm-PCR of CDR3 regions and iRepertoire HTBI primers were the basis on which TCR beta libraries were built. TCRdb processed the multiplex PCR reads anew with MiXCR; each CDR3 protein has one entry. This sample has about 450,000 distinct CDR3 sequences, with around 13% found just once. The time point here: newly diagnosed GD, antithyroid drugs for less than 3 months. From PBMCs, RNA was extracted and then used to make the TCR library. These data were also filed under a second study, of T cells in Graves' hyperthyroidism and ophthalmopathy. This second study notes: Patients between 18 and 65 years old had hyperthyroidism, newly diagnosed and lasting under 2 months. Patients were excluded for uncontrolled infection, other autoimmune disease, pregnancy or lactation.

The starting material was peripheral blood mononuclear cells (PBMCs), obtained at new diagnosis, from a patient treated with antithyroid drugs. The chain uses TRBV28 and TRBJ2-7; TRBD2 might be the D (5 bases). The sequence came from a woman aged 45-65 years with Graves disease. The DNA for the CDR3 is TGTGCCAGCAGTTACCTATTTCGCCCGGGAACCTACGAGCAGTACTTC. Amino acids: CASSYLFRPGTYEQYF.